This entry lists 10 T cell receptor beta chains sequenced from one sample in a study of OX40 agonist ivuxolimab in advanced cancers. Generated by immunoSEQ multiplex PCR, the TCRdb table keeps only in-frame clones and is missing some. The sample has roughly 56,000 clones, 85% to 90% seen once; the top ten hold approximately 0.78%. Sequenced material: CD4+ or CD8+ T cells sorted from blood, taken in a trial of the OX40 agonist ivuxolimab. These receptor sequences come from an adult with an advanced solid tumor such as melanoma, head and neck, liver or kidney cancer.

This rearrangement joins TRBV19 to TRBJ2-1; TRBD1 aligns across 7 bases. CDR3 size: 16 residues. Per the germline V gene, CDR1 is LNHDA and CDR2 is SQIVND (reference sequence). The V and J ends lost 6 bases and 2 bases, in that order; junction bases with no gene match: 10. CDR3 sequence reads: CASSMGNRGTYNEQFF. CDR3 DNA: TGTGCCAGTAGCATGGGTAACAGGGGAACCTACAATGAGCAGTTCTTC.

The gene calls are TRBV6-1 and TRBJ2-5, with 9 bases that match TRBD1. The CDR3 is made up of 14 amino acids. Germline V lookup: CDR1 MNHNS, CDR2 SASEGT. Trimming at V came to 6 bases and at J to 5 bases, leaving 7 bases not matched to a gene. Here the CDR3 reads CASREQGAPETQYF. The DNA for the CDR3 is TGTGCCAGCAGGGAACAGGGGGCGCCTGAGACCCAGTACTTC.

This rearrangement joins TRBV18 to TRBJ2-3; 8 bases line up with TRBD1. J gave up 0 bases and V 1 base, and 6 bases lay outside the gene matches. The CDR3 has 17 amino acids. The germline gives CDR1 KGHSH, CDR2 LQKENI. CDR3 DNA sequence: TGTGCCAGCTCACCACTCCAGGGGGCTTTGAGCACAGATACGCAGTATTTT. Translation gives CASSPLQGALSTDTQYF.

The chain has TRBV2 and TRBJ1-4; 10 bases fit TRBD1. This CDR3 is 15 amino acids long. In germline, CDR1 is SNHLY, CDR2 FYNNEI. The J segment lost 8 bases and the V segment lost 6 bases, leaving 9 bases of the junction unmatched. The CDR3 loop reads CASRRQGAQGEKLFF. DNA for the CDR3: TGTGCCAGCAGGAGACAGGGGGCACAAGGCGAAAAACTGTTTTTT.

The V and J genes are TRBV15 and TRBJ2-3, with TRBD2 matching 11 bases. Germline CDR1 and CDR2: LNHNV and YYDKDF (reference sequence). V lost 1 base, J lost 4 bases, and 1 base stayed unmatched. The CDR3 loop spans 15 amino acids. The CDR3 DNA is TGTGCCACCAGCAGAGCTAGCGGGGGGCCAGATACGCAGTATTTT. This encodes CATSRASGGPDTQYF.

This rearrangement joins TRBV2 to TRBJ2-7; D not resolved. Germline values: CDR1 SNHLY, CDR2 FYNNEI. This CDR3 has 14 amino acids. V was trimmed by 4 bases and J by 0 bases, leaving 10 bases between them. The CDR3 coding sequence is TGTGCCAGCAGTGTCCAAAGGAGCTCCTACGAGCAGTACTTC. Translating it yields CASSVQRSSYEQYF.

The CDR3 DNA follows: TGCGCCAGCAGCTTCAGGGGGGGCGAGCAGTACTTC. It translates to CASSFRGGEQYF. V and J are TRBV5-1 and TRBJ2-7; D assignment may be TRBD1 or TRBD2 (7 bases each). The ends were cut back, 2 bases at V and 6 bases at J, with 9 bases in the middle. Germline CDR1 SGHRS, CDR2 YFSETQ. The CDR3 spans 12 residues.

The V call is TRBV18, the J call TRBJ1-2; TRBD1 matches at 8 bases. CDR3 length: 15 residues. V was pared by 6 bases and J by 8 bases, with 14 bases of the junction left unmatched. CDR1 and CDR2 from the germline V gene are KGHSH and LQKENI. The CDR3: CASSPRSAGGSGYTF. The CDR3 bases are TGTGCCAGCTCCCCTCGGTCGGCAGGGGGCTCGGGCTACACCTTC.

This chain connects TRBV4-1 to TRBJ2-7, with D unresolved. V shed 1 base and J shed 3 bases, with 13 bases lying between them. CDR1 MGHRA and CDR2 YSYEKL come from the germline V gene. This CDR3 comprises 15 residues. Here the CDR3 reads CASSQVAQTFYEQYF. The CDR3 coding sequence is TGCGCCAGCAGCCAAGTGGCTCAAACCTTCTACGAGCAGTACTTC.

This chain connects TRBV28 to TRBJ1-4, with D tentatively TRBD1 (5 bases). CDR1 is MDHEN, CDR2 SYDVKM, per germline. The CDR3 has 16 amino acids. The V end lost 6 bases, the J end lost 4 bases, and 18 bases lay between the germline ends. The CDR3 spells CASSPPGTGLNEKLFF. The CDR3 DNA follows: TGTGCCAGCAGCCCTCCGGGTACAGGACTTAATGAAAAACTGTTTTTT.